Sequencing of this TCR beta chain was carried out in a study of identical twins' blood T cells. The CDR3 runs to 12 residues. CDR1 and CDR2 from the germline V gene are SQVTM and ANQGSEA. V was cut by 1 base and J by 7 bases, with 8 bases left in between. TCRdb reprocessed the 5' RACE reads with MiXCR, giving one entry per CDR3 protein. There are about 370,000 distinct CDR3 sequences in the sample; more than 25% occur only once, and around 5.6% lies in the top ten. The sequenced material came from PBMCs. This sequence joins TRBV29-1 and TRBJ2-1; D uncertain. This clonotype was sampled from a woman aged 18-55 years in good health. Here the CDR3 reads CSVEGVRNEQFF. The CDR3 DNA sequence: TGCAGCGTTGAAGGGGTGCGAAATGAGCAGTTCTTC.